The rows below give T cell receptor beta chains drawn from one sample of a study of shared clonotypes between healthy human individuals. TCRdb's table, derived via immunoSEQ multiplex PCR, lists solely in-frame clones and lacks some. The sample shows approximately 2.5 million clones, roughly nine tenths of them seen only once. Sequenced material: naive CD4+ T cells sorted from blood. The receptors originated from a man younger than 35 in good health. CDR3s include the opening cysteine and the closing phenylalanine or tryptophan. D genes are given only for firm matches. Clone size is not always given. Where it is, it says once, few, many or a class for expanded clones.

len	abundance	d_gene	j_gene	v_gene	CDR3nt	CDR3aa
14	NA	TRBD2	TRBJ2-7	TRBV5-1	TGCGCCAGCAGCTTAGAGCGGGGTTGGTACGAGCAGTACTTC	CASSLERGWYEQYF
15	NA	TRBD1	TRBJ2-7	TRBV5-8	TGTGCCAGCAGCTTAAGGACAGGGGGGCCCTACGAGCAGTACTTC	CASSLRTGGPYEQYF
14	NA	NA	TRBJ2-2	TRBV5-4	TGTGCCAGCACCGAGGGTGGAGTCACCGGGGAGCTGTTTTTT	CASTEGGVTGELFF
15	NA	TRBD1	TRBJ2-5	TRBV5-8	TGTGCCAGCAGCTTTTTGGACAGGGGCCCAGAGACCCAGTACTTC	CASSFLDRGPETQYF
14	once	NA	TRBJ2-5	TRBV2	TGTGCCAGCAGTGAAAGCAGGCGCGAAGAGACCCAGTACTTC	CASSESRREETQYF
20	NA	NA	TRBJ1-6	TRBV5-1	TGCGCCAGCAGCTTGGCCGGTGGACAGCTTGAGAGCTCCTATAATTCACCCCTCCACTTT	CASSLAGGQLESSYNSPLHF
15	once	TRBD2	TRBJ2-2	TRBV5-4	TGTGCCAGCAGCTTGGGCCAGCGGGGCACCGGGGAGCTGTTTTTT	CASSLGQRGTGELFF
18	NA	TRBD2	TRBJ2-2	TRBV6-1	TGTGCCAGCAGTGAAGAGGGACTAGCGGGCGAAATGCACCGGGAGCTGTTTTTT	CASSEEGLAGEMHRELFF
15	NA	NA	TRBJ2-7	TRBV7-9	TGTGCCAGCAGCTCCCAAAGACAGGAATACCACGAGCAGTACTTC	CASSSQRQEYHEQYF
14	NA	NA	TRBJ2-2	TRBV7-3	TGTGCCAGCAGCTTAGCCCCTAACACCGGGGAGCTGTTTTTT	CASSLAPNTGELFF
13	NA	NA	TRBJ1-5	TRBV6-6	TGTGCCAGCAGTTCGGCGAGCAATCAGCCCCAGCATTTT	CASSSASNQPQHF
11	NA	NA	TRBJ2-5	TRBV7-6	TGTGCCAGCAGTTCATCGGAGACCCAGTACTTC	CASSSSETQYF
19	once	TRBD2	TRBJ2-1	TRBV4-3	TGCGCCAGCAGCCAAGAAGCTCCTCTAGCGGGGGGGTCCTACAATGAGCAGTTCTTC	CASSQEAPLAGGSYNEQFF
15	NA	NA	TRBJ2-5	TRBV7-2	TGTGCCAGCAGCACAAAGAACAAGCGGAAAGAGACCCAGTACTTC	CASSTKNKRKETQYF
15	NA	NA	TRBJ2-2	TRBV7-8	TGTGCCAGCAGCCGTGGACTTCAGAACACCGGGGAGCTGTTTTTT	CASSRGLQNTGELFF
13	NA	NA	TRBJ2-6	TRBV19	TGTGCCACCGGCCCCTCTGGGGCCAACGTCCTGACTTTC	CATGPSGANVLTF